The clone carrying this TCR beta chain was detected many times. Its specificity is not known. The data are from a study of CD8 T cells in ankylosing spondylitis. From the 5' RACE reads, TCRdb called clonotypes with MiXCR, one entry per CDR3 protein. This table holds about 230,000 distinct CDR3 sequences, over 7% found once. The CDR3 totals 18 residues. Trimming stripped 0 bases from V and 4 bases from J, with 22 bases between. CDR1 is SGHRS, CDR2 YFSETQ, per germline. Study results and limitations: Within matched ankylosing spondylitis synovial fluid, disease-linked clones were reportedly significantly enriched. Apparently characteristic of ankylosing spondylitis blood was a TCR beta motif (roughly 8 highly homologous variants).

The rearrangement joins TRBV5-1 to TRBJ2-5; possibly TRBD2 for D (6 bases). This receptor was identified in a female donor with ankylosing spondylitis or in good health (not recorded which). What was sequenced was blood, either unsorted or a sorted T cell fraction (not recorded which). The CDR3 DNA reads TGCGCCAGCAGCTTGGTAAGAGGCGGCGGGACCGGACGAGAGACCCAGTACTTC. It encodes CASSLVRGGGTGRETQYF.